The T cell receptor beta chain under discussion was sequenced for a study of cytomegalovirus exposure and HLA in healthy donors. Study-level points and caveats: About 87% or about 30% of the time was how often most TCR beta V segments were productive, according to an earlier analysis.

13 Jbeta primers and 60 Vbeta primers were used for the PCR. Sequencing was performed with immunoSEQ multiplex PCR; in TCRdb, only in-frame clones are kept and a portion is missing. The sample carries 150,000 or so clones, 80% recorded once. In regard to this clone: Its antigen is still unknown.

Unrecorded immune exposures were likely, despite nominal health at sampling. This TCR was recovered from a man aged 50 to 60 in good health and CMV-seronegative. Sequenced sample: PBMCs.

The CDR3 DNA reads TGTGCCAGCAGCTTAGAGGGGGGGAAGGTTGAAGCTTTCTTT. Its translation is CASSLEGGKVEAFF. This chain connects TRBV7-9 to TRBJ1-1; D may be TRBD1 (6 bases). CDR1 and CDR2 from the germline V gene are SEHNR and FQNEAQ (reference sequence). Trimming stripped 1 base from V and 7 bases from J, with 13 bases between. The CDR3 extends over 14 amino acids. The entire variable domain, with the rest obtained from reference TRBV7-9 and TRBJ1-1, is as follows: DTGVSQNPRHKITKRGQNVTFRCDPISEHNRLYWYRQTLGQGPEFLTYFQNEAQLEKSRLLSDRFSAERPKGSFSTLEIQRTEQGDSAMYLCASSLEGGKVEAFFGQGTRLTVV.